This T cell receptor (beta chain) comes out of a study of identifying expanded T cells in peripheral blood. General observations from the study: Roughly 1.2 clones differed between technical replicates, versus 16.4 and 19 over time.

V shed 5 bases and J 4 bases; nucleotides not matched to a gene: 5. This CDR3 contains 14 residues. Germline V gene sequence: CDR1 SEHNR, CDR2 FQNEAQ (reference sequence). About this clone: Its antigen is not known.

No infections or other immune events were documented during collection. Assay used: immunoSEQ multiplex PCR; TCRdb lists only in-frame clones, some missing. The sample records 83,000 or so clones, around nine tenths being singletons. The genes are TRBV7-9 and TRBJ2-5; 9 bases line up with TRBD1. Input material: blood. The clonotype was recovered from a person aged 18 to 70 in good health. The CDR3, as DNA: TGTGCCAGCAGCACGGGACAGGGACGAGAGACCCAGTACTTC. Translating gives CASSTGQGRETQYF.